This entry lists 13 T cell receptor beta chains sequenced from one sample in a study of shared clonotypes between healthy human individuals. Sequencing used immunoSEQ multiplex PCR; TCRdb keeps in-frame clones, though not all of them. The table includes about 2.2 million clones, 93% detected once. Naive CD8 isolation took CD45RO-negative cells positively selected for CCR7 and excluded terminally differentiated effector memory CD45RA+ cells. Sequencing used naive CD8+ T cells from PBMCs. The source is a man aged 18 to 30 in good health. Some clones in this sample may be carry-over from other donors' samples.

CDR3 region: CASSFQGALRVNEQFF. The CDR3 DNA is TGTGCCAGCAGTTTCCAGGGGGCCCTCAGGGTGAATGAGCAGTTCTTC. The chain combines TRBV27 with TRBJ2-1; TRBD1 matches 8 bases. The CDR3 contains 16 residues. In germline, CDR1 is MNHEY, CDR2 SMNVEV (reference sequence). V lost 3 bases and J lost 7; bases outside the gene matches: 11.

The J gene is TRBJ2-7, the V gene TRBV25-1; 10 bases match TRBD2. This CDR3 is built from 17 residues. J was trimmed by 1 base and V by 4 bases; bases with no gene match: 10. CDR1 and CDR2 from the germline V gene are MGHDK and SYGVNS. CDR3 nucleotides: TGTGCCAGCAGTGGGTCTAGCGGGAGTTCTTGGTCCTACGAGCAGTACTTC. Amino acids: CASSGSSGSSWSYEQYF.

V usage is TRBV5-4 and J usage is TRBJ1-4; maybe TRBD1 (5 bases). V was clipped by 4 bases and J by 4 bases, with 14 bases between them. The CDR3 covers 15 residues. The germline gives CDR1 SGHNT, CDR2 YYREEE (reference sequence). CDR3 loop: CASSPSRQINEKLFF. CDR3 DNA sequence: TGTGCCAGCAGCCCCAGCCGACAGATTAATGAAAAACTGTTTTTT.

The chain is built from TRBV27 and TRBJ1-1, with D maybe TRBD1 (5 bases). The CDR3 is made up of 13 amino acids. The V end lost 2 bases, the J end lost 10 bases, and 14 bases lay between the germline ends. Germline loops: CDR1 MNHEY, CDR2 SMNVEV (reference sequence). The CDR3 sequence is CASSLMGGRGAFF. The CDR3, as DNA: TGTGCCAGCAGTTTAATGGGGGGGAGAGGAGCTTTCTTT.

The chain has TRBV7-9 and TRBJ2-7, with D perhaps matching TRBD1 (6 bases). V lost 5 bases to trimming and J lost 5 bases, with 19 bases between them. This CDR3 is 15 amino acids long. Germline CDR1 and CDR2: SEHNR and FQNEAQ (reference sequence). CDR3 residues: CASSTNDRNPHEQYF. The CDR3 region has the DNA TGTGCCAGCAGCACCAATGACAGGAATCCCCACGAGCAGTACTTC.

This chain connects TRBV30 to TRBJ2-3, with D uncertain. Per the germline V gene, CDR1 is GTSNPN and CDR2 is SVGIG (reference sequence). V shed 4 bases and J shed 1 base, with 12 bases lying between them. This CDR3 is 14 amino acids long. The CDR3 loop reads CAWKLFSGTDTQYF. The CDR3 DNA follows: TGTGCCTGGAAACTCTTCTCGGGCACAGATACGCAGTATTTT.

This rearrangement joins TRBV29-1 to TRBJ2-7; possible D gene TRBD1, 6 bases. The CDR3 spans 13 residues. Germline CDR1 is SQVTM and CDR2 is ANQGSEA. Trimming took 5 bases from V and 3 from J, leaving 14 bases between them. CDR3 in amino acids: CSVLNTGFYEQYF. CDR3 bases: TGCAGCGTTCTTAACACAGGGTTCTACGAGCAGTACTTC.

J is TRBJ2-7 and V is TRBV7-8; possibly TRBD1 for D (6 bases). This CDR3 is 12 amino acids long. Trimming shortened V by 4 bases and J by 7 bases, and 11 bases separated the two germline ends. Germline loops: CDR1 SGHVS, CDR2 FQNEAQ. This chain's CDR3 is CASSSTGWEQYF. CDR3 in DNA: TGTGCCAGCAGCTCAACAGGGTGGGAGCAGTACTTC. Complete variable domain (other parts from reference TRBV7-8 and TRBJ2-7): GAGVSQSPRYKVAKRGQDVALRCDPISGHVSLFWYQQALGQGPEFLTYFQNEAQLDKSGLPSDRFFAERPEGSVSTLKIQRTQQEDSAVYLCASSSTGWEQYFGPGTRLTVT.

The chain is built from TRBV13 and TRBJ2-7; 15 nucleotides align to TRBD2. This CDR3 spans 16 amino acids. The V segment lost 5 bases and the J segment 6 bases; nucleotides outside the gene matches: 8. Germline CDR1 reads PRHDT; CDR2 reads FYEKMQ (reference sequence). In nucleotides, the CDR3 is TGTGCCAGCAGCGACCGGACTAGCGGGAGGGGCACCGAGCAGTACTTC. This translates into CASSDRTSGRGTEQYF.

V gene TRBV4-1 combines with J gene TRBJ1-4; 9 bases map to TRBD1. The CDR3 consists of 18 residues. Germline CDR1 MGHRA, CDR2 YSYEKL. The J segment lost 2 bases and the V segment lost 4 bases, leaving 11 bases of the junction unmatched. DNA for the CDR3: TGCGCCAGCAGCCTACTACCGGGACAGGGTGTGACTAATGAAAAACTGTTTTTT. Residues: CASSLLPGQGVTNEKLFF.

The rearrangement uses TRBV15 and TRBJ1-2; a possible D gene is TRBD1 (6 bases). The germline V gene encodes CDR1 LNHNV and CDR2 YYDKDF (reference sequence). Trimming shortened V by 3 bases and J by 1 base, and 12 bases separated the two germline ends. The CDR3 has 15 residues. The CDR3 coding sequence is TGTGCCACCAGCAGTTCGATAGGGGGTAACTATGGCTACACCTTC. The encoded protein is CATSSSIGGNYGYTF.

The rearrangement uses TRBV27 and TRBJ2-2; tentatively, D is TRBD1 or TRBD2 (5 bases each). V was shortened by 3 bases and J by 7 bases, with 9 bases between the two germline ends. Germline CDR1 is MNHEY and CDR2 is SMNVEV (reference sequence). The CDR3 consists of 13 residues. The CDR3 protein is CASSLPRGGELFF. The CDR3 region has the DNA TGTGCCAGCAGTTTGCCGAGGGGCGGGGAGCTGTTTTTT.

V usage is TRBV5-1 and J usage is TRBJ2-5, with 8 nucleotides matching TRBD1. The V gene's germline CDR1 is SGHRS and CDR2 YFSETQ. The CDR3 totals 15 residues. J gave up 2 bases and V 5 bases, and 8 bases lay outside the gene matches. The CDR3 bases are TGCGCCAGCAGTTCAAGACAGGGGAGTCAAGAGACCCAGTACTTC. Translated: CASSSRQGSQETQYF.